This T cell receptor (beta chain) was captured by sequencing in a study of blood T cell repertoires in COVID-19. Study at large: T cells, B-cell-depleted T cells, or PBMCs supplied cDNA or gDNA.

Germline trimming cut 5 bases from V and 5 bases from J; bases unmatched to any gene: 12. There are 16 residues in the CDR3. The V gene's germline CDR1 is PRHDT and CDR2 FYEKMQ (reference sequence). The assay was immunoSEQ multiplex PCR, and TCRdb's table has in-frame clones only and misses some. The table has about 240,000 clones, 82% seen once; the top ten hold approximately 13%. The sequenced sample consisted of peripheral blood. The receptor was isolated from a woman in her sixties with active or convalescent COVID-19. The chain couples TRBV13 to TRBJ2-3; 8 nucleotides agree with TRBD2. CDR3 coding DNA: TGTGCCAGCAGCCGTCCCGCAGCGGGGGTCAAAGATACGCAGTATTTT. It specifies CASSRPAAGVKDTQYF.